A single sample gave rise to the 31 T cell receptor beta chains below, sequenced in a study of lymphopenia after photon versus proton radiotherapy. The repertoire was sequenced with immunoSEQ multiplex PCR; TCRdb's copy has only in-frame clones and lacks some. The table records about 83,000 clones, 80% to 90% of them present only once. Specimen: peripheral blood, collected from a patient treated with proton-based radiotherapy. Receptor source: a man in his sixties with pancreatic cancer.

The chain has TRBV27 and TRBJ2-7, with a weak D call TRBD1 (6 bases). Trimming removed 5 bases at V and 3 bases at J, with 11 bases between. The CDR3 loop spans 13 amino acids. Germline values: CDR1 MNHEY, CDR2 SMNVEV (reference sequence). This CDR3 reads CASSVGRGYEQYF. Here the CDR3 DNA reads TGTGCCAGCAGTGTAGGCAGGGGCTACGAGCAGTACTTC.

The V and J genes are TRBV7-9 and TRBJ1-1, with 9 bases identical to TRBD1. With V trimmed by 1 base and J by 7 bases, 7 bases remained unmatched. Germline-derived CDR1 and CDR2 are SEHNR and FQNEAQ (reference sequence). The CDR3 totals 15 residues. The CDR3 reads CASSLVGTGSDEAFF. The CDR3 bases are TGTGCCAGCAGCTTAGTCGGGACAGGGAGCGATGAAGCTTTCTTT.

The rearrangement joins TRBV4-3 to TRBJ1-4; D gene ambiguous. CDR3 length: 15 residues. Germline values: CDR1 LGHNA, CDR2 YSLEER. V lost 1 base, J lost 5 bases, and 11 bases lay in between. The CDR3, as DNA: TGCGCCAGCAGCCAAGCGGCGGCCAGGAATGAAAAACTGTTTTTT. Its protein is CASSQAAARNEKLFF.

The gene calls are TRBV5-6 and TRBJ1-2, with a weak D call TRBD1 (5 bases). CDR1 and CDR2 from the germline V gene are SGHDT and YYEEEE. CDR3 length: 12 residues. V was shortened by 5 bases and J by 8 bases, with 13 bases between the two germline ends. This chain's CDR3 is CASRGPGGGYTF. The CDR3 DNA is TGTGCCAGCAGGGGTCCCGGGGGAGGCTACACCTTC.

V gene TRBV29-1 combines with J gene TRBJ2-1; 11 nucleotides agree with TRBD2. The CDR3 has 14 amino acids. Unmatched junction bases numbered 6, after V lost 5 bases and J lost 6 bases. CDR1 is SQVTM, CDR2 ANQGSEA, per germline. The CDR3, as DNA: TGCAGCGTTCGGTTTCTAGCGGGAGGCAATGAGCAGTTCTTC. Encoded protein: CSVRFLAGGNEQFF.

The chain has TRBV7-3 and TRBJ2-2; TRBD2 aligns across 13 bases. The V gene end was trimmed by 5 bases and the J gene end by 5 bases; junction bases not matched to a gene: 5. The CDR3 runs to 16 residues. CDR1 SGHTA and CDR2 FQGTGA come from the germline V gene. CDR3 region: CASSPRTSGRTGELFF. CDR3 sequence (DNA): TGTGCCAGCAGCCCCAGGACTAGCGGGAGAACCGGGGAGCTGTTTTTT.

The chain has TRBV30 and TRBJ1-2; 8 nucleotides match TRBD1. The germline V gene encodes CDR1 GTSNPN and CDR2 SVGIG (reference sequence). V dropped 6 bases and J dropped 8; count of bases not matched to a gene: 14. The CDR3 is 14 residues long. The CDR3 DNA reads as TGTGCCTGCCTAAAGTCCGGGACAGGATCCGGCTACACCTTC. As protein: CACLKSGTGSGYTF.

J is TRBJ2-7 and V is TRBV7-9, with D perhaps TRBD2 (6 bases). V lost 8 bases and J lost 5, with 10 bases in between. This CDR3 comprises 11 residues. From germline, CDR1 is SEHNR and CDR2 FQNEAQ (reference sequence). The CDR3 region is CASGGNHEQYF. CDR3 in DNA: TGTGCCAGCGGGGGGAACCACGAGCAGTACTTC.

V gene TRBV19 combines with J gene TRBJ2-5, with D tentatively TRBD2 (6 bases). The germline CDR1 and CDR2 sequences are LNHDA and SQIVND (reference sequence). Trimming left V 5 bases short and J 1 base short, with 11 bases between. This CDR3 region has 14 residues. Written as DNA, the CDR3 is TGTGCCAGTAGTGGAGGGTTAGCCCAAGAGACCCAGTACTTC. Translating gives CASSGGLAQETQYF.

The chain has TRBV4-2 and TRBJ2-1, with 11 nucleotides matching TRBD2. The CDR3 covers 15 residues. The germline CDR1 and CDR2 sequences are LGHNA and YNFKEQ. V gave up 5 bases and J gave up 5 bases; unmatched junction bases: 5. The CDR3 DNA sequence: TGTGCCAGCAGCTTACCGGGACTAGCGGACAATGAGCAGTTCTTC. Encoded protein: CASSLPGLADNEQFF.

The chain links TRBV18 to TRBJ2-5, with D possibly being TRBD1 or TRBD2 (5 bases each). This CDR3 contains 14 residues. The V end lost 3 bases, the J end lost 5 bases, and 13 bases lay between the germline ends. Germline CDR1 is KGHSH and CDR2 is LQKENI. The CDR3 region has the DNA TGTGCCAGCTCACCCGGGACCGCCGGGGAGACCCAGTACTTC. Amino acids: CASSPGTAGETQYF. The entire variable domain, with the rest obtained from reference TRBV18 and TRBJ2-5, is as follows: NAGVMQNPRHLVRRRGQEARLRCSPMKGHSHVYWYRQLPEEGLKFMVYLQKENIIDESGMPKERFSAEFPKEGPSILRIQQVVRGDSAAYFCASSPGTAGETQYFGPGTRLLVL.

This chain's CDR3 is CASSQERGSSSYNEQFF. CDR3 sequence (DNA): TGCGCCAGCAGCCAAGAACGCGGGAGTTCCTCCTACAATGAGCAGTTCTTC. The chain employs TRBV4-1 and TRBJ2-1; 7 bases line up with TRBD2. This CDR3 comprises 17 residues. Trimming at V came to 0 bases and at J to 0 bases, leaving 5 bases not matched to a gene. CDR1 is MGHRA and CDR2 is YSYEKL in the germline V gene.

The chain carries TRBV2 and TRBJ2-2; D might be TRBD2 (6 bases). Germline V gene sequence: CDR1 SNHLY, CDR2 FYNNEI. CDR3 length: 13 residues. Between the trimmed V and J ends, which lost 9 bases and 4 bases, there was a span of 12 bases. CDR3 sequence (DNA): TGTGCCAGTTCGGGGGTTCCCACCGGGGAGCTGTTTTTT. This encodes CASSGVPTGELFF.

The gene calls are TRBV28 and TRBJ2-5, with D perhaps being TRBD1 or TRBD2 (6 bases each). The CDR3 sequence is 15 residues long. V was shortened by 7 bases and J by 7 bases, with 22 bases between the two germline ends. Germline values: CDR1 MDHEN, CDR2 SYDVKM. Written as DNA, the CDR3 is TGTGCCAGCACCTCGACCCCAGGGGACTCTGGGACCCAGTACTTC. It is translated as CASTSTPGDSGTQYF.

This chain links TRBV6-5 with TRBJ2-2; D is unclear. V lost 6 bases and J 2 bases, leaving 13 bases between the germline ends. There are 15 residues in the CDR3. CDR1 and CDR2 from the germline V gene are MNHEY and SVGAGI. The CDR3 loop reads CASRTLGGNTGELFF. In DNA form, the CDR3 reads TGTGCCAGCAGGACCCTGGGTGGAAACACCGGGGAGCTGTTTTTT.

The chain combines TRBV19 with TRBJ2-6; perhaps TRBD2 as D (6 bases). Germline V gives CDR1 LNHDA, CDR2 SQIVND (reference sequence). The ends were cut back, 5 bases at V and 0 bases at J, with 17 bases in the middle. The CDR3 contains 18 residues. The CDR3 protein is CASSPLGRGNSGANVLTF. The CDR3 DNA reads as TGTGCCAGTAGTCCCCTGGGGCGGGGCAACTCTGGGGCCAACGTCCTGACTTTC.

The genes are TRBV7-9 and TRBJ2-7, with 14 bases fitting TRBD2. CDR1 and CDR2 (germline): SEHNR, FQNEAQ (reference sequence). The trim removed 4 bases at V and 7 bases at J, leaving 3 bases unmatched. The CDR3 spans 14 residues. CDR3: CASSSGLAGVEQYF. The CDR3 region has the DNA TGTGCCAGCAGCTCGGGACTAGCGGGAGTTGAGCAGTACTTC.

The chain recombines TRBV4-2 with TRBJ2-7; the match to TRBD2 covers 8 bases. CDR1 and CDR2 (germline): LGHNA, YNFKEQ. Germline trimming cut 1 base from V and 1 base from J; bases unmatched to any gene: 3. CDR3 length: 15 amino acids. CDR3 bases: TGTGCCAGCAGCCAAGGACTAGCGATTTCCTACGAGCAGTACTTC. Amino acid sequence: CASSQGLAISYEQYF.

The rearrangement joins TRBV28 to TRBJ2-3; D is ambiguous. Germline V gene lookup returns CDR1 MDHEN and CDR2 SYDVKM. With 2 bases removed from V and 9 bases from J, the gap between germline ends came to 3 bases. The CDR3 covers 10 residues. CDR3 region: CASSLGTQYF. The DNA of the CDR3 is TGTGCCAGCAGTTTAGGAACGCAGTATTTT.

In DNA, the CDR3 is TGTGCCAGCAAATGGGGAGTGAATAGCAATCAGCCCCAGCATTTT. This sequence encodes CASKWGVNSNQPQHF. This chain uses TRBV27 with TRBJ1-5; D call uncertain. In germline, CDR1 is MNHEY, CDR2 SMNVEV (reference sequence). The CDR3 length is 15 residues. Deletions cut 7 bases from V and 0 bases from J, with 13 bases between.

The CDR3 bases are TGTGCCAGCTCACCGGGACAGGATCACCTTGCTGGAAACACCATATATTTT. It specifies CASSPGQDHLAGNTIYF. The chain carries TRBV18 and TRBJ1-3; TRBD1 matches 8 bases. The CDR3 spans 17 residues. Trimming cost V 3 bases and J 2 bases; bases outside gene matches: 9. The V gene's germline CDR1 is KGHSH and CDR2 LQKENI.

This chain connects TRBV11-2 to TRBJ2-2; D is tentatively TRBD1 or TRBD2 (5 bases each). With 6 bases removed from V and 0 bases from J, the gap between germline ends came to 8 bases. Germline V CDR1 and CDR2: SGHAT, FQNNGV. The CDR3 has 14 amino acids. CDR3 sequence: CASSGDPNTGELFF. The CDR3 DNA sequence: TGTGCCAGCAGTGGGGACCCGAACACCGGGGAGCTGTTTTTT.

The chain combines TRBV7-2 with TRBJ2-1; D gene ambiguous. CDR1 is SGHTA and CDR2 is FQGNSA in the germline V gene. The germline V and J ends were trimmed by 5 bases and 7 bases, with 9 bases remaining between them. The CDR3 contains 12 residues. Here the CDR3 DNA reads TGTGCCAGCAGCGCCGAACGGAATGAGCAGTTCTTC. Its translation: CASSAERNEQFF.

CDR3: CASSPRDREAYEQYF. CDR3 coding DNA: TGTGCCAGCAGCCCCCGGGACAGGGAGGCCTACGAGCAGTACTTC. This rearrangement joins TRBV9 to TRBJ2-7, with 9 bases that match TRBD1. The CDR3 has 15 amino acids. Trimming removed 4 bases from V and 2 bases from J; junction bases left unmatched: 7. CDR1 and CDR2 (germline): SGDLS, YYNGEE.

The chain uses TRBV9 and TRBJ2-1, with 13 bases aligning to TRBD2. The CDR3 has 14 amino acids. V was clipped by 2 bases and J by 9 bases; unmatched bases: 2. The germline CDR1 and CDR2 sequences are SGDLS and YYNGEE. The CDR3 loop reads CASSVGTSGIEQFF. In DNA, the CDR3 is TGTGCCAGCAGCGTGGGGACTAGCGGGATTGAGCAGTTCTTC.

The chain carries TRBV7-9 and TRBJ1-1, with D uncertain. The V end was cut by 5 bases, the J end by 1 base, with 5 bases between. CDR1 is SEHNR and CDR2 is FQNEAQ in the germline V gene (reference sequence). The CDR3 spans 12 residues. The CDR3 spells CASSISNTEAFF. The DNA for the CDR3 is TGTGCCAGCAGCATTTCGAACACTGAAGCTTTCTTT.

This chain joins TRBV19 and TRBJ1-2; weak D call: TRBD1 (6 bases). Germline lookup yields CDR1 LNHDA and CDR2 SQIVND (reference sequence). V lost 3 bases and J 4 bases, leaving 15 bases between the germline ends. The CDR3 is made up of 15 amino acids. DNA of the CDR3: TGTGCCAGTAGTATCGGGGCAGGGGAAGGCTATGGCTACACCTTC. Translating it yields CASSIGAGEGYGYTF.

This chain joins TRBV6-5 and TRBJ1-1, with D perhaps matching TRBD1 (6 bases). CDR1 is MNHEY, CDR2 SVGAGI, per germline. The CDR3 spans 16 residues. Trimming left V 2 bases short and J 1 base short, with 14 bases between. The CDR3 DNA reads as TGTGCCAGCAGTTACGCGAGGGGGGGGAGGAACACTGAAGCTTTCTTT. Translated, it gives CASSYARGGRNTEAFF.

The DNA of the CDR3 is TGTGCCAGTAGTCTTCGGGACGGAACGAGCACAGATACGCAGTATTTT. As protein: CASSLRDGTSTDTQYF. V gene TRBV19 combines with J gene TRBJ2-3; perhaps D is TRBD1 or TRBD2 (5 bases each). CDR3 length: 16 residues. V lost 5 bases, J lost 0 bases, and 15 bases lay in between. The germline CDR1 and CDR2 sequences are LNHDA and SQIVND (reference sequence).

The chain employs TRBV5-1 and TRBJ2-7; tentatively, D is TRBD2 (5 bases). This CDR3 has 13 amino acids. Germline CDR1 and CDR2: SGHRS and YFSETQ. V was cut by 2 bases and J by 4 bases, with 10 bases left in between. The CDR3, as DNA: TGCGCCAGCAGCTTATTGGGGAGATACGAGCAGTACTTC. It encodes CASSLLGRYEQYF.

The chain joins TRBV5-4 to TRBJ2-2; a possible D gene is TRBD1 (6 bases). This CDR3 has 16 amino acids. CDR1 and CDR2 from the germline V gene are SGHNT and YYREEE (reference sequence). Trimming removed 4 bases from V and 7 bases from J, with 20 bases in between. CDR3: CASSVLTGNGVGELFF. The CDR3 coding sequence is TGTGCCAGCAGCGTCCTAACAGGGAATGGCGTCGGGGAGCTGTTTTTT. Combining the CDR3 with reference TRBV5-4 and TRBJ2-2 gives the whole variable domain ETGVTQSPTHLIKTRGQQVTLRCSSQSGHNTVSWYQQALGQGPQFIFQYYREEENGRGNFPPRFSGLQFPNYSSELNVNALELDDSALYLCASSVLTGNGVGELFFGEGSRLTVL.